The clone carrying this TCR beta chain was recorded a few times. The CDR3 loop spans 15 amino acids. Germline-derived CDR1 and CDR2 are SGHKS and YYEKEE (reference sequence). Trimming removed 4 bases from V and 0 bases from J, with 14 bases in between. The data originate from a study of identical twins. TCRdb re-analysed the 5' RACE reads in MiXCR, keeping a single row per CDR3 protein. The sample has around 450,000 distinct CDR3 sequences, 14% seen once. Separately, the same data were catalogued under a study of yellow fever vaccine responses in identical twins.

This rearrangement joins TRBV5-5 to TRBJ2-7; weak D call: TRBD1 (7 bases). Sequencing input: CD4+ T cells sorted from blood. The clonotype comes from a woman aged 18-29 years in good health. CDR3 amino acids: CASSTGDGSSYEQYF. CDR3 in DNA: TGTGCCAGCAGCACAGGGGACGGGAGCTCCTACGAGCAGTACTTC.